A selection of T cell receptor beta chains follows, all from one sample in a study of Graves' ophthalmopathy and Graves' hyperthyroidism. One entry per CDR3 protein results from TCRdb running MiXCR on the multiplex PCR reads. The top ten clones hold around 7% of a sample with hundreds of thousands of distinct CDR3 sequences, 20% to 25% of them seen once. Source material: peripheral blood. The origin of the receptors is a woman between 18 and 29 years old with stable Graves' hyperthyroidism. Some clones in this sample may be carry-over from other donors' samples. The CDR3 runs from the conserved cysteine through the conserved F or W. The order of the fields is J gene, clone size, D gene, V gene, CDR3 protein, CDR3 DNA. A D gene is named only where the DNA matches it firmly. Not every row has a clone size; where given, it reads once, few, many or a size class.

J: TRBJ1-5; size: many; D: NA; V: TRBV6-5; CDR3: CASSYGIRYQPQHF; DNA: TGTGCCAGCAGTTACGGGATACGATATCAGCCCCAGCATTTT
J: TRBJ2-7; size: NA; D: NA; V: TRBV5-1; CDR3: CASSYGQLKYF; DNA: TGCGCCAGCAGCTATGGACAGTTAAAGTACTTC
J: TRBJ1-1; size: many; D: NA; V: TRBV6-1; CDR3: CASSEPGMNTEAFF; DNA: TGTGCCAGCAGTGAACCGGGAATGAACACTGAAGCTTTCTTT
J: TRBJ1-1; size: many; D: NA; V: TRBV9; CDR3: CASSVGGGAEAFF; DNA: TGTGCCAGCAGCGTAGGTGGTGGCGCTGAAGCTTTCTTT
J: TRBJ1-5; size: NA; D: TRBD1; V: TRBV29-1; CDR3: CSARTGPDQPQHF; DNA: TGCAGCGCCCGGACAGGTCCTGATCAGCCCCAGCATTTT
J: TRBJ2-5; size: few; D: NA; V: TRBV6-1; CDR3: CASSRTLTGETQYF; DNA: TGTGCCAGCAGTCGGACATTGACTGGAGAGACCCAGTACTTC
J: TRBJ1-5; size: many; D: TRBD1; V: TRBV6-8; CDR3: CASSKPTGYQPQHF; DNA: TGTGCCAGCAGTAAACCGACAGGGTACCAGCCCCAGCATTTT
J: TRBJ1-6; size: many; D: TRBD1; V: TRBV6-1; CDR3: CASTPDRSSYNSPLHF; DNA: TGTGCCAGCACCCCGGACAGGTCCAGTTATAATTCACCCCTCCACTTT
J: TRBJ2-7; size: many; D: NA; V: TRBV4-1; CDR3: CASSQDPWGANEQYF; DNA: TGCGCCAGCAGCCAAGATCCTTGGGGGGCCAACGAGCAGTACTTC
J: TRBJ1-1; size: many; D: NA; V: TRBV20-1; CDR3: CSARDLGWSDTEAFF; DNA: TGCAGTGCTAGAGATTTAGGATGGTCGGACACTGAAGCTTTCTTT
J: TRBJ2-5; size: NA; D: TRBD2; V: TRBV7-9; CDR3: CASSLAQRGVQETQYF; DNA: TGTGCCAGCAGCTTAGCCCAGCGGGGGGTCCAAGAGACCCAGTACTTC
J: TRBJ1-1; size: many; D: NA; V: TRBV7-2; CDR3: CASSSVPQLNTEAFF; DNA: TGTGCCAGCAGCTCGGTTCCCCAACTGAACACTGAAGCTTTCTTT
J: TRBJ2-5; size: NA; D: NA; V: TRBV6-1; CDR3: CASSEWQGIQETQYF; DNA: TGTGCCAGCAGTGAATGGCAGGGCATCCAAGAGACCCAGTACTTC
J: TRBJ1-1; size: NA; D: TRBD1; V: TRBV5-1; CDR3: CASSLGTGRPPEAFF; DNA: TGCGCCAGCAGCTTAGGGACAGGGCGCCCCCCTGAAGCTTTCTTT
J: TRBJ2-5; size: many; D: NA; V: TRBV30; CDR3: CAWTGGGVIRETQYF; DNA: TGTGCCTGGACTGGAGGGGGCGTCATCAGGGAGACCCAGTACTTC
J: TRBJ2-7; size: few; D: NA; V: TRBV18; CDR3: CASSQGYPHEQYF; DNA: TGTGCCAGCTCACAGGGCTATCCCCACGAGCAGTACTTC
J: TRBJ1-1; size: many; D: TRBD1; V: TRBV6-5; CDR3: CASSRPGQGFTEAFF; DNA: TGTGCCAGCAGTAGGCCGGGACAGGGGTTCACTGAAGCTTTCTTT
J: TRBJ2-7; size: many; D: TRBD2; V: TRBV4-1; CDR3: CASSQEGRERDEQYF; DNA: TGCGCCAGCAGCCAAGAAGGGCGGGAGCGCGACGAGCAGTACTTC
J: TRBJ2-7; size: NA; D: TRBD1; V: TRBV12-5; CDR3: CASGSNADRGSHEQYF; DNA: TGTGCTAGTGGTTCTAATGCGGACAGGGGTTCCCACGAGCAGTACTTC
J: TRBJ2-7; size: NA; D: NA; V: TRBV6-1; CDR3: CASSPGPGSGRDEQYF; DNA: TGTGCCAGCAGTCCCGGTCCTGGGTCGGGGCGGGACGAGCAGTACTTC
J: TRBJ1-2; size: NA; D: NA; V: TRBV13; CDR3: CASSFRHDGYTF; DNA: TGTGCCAGCAGCTTCCGCCATGATGGCTACACCTTC
J: TRBJ1-3; size: few; D: NA; V: TRBV20-1; CDR3: CSAADRPGNTIYF; DNA: TGCAGTGCTGCGGACAGACCGGGAAACACCATATATTTT
J: TRBJ1-5; size: NA; D: TRBD1; V: TRBV30; CDR3: CAWSPRQGFSNQPQHF; DNA: TGTGCCTGGAGTCCCCGACAGGGATTCAGCAATCAGCCCCAGCATTTT
J: TRBJ1-5; size: many; D: NA; V: TRBV30; CDR3: CAWSFGVSNQPQHF; DNA: TGTGCCTGGAGTTTCGGGGTTAGCAATCAGCCCCAGCATTTT
J: TRBJ2-4; size: NA; D: NA; V: TRBV12-3/TRBV12-4; CDR3: CASSFGFLSSALAKNIQYF; DNA: TGTGCCAGCAGTTTTGGGTTTTTGTCTAGCGCTTTAGCCAAAAACATTCAGTACTTC
J: TRBJ1-5; size: few; D: TRBD1; V: TRBV6-5; CDR3: CASSTDRGDQPQHF; DNA: TGTGCCAGCAGTACCGACAGGGGAGATCAGCCCCAGCATTTT